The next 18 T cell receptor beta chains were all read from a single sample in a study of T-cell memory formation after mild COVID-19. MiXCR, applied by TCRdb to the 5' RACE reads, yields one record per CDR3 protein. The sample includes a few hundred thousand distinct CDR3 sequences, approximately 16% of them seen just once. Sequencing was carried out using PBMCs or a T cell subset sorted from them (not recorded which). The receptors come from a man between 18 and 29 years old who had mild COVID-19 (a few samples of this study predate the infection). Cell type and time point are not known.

For the CDR3, the DNA is TGTGCCAGCAGCCAAGGGGCGCTAGACGACAGGGTATTACTGGGTTCACCCCTCCACTTT. This encodes CASSQGALDDRVLLGSPLHF. The V and J genes are TRBV4-2 and TRBJ1-6; 7 bases are a match to TRBD1. Per germline, CDR1 LGHNA and CDR2 YNFKEQ. The CDR3 runs 20 residues. V shed 1 base and J 9 bases; nucleotides not matched to a gene: 21.

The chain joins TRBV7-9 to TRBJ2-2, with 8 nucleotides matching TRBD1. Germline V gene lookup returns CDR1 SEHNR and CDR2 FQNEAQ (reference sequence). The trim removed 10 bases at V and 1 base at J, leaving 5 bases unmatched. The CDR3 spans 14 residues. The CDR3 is CAIGDRGNTGELFF. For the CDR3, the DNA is TGTGCCATCGGCGACAGGGGGAACACCGGGGAGCTGTTTTTT.

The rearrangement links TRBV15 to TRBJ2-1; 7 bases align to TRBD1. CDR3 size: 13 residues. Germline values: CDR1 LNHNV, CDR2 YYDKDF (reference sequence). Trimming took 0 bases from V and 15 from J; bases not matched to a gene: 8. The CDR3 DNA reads TGTGCCACCAGCAGAGATTGGGTACAGGGGTTGTTCTTC. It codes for CATSRDWVQGLFF.

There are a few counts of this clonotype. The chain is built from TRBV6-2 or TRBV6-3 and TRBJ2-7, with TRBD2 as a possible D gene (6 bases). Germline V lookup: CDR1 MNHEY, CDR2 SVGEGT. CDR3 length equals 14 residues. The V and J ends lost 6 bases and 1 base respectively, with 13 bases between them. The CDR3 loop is CASSGIGGSYEQYV. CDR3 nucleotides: TGTGCCAGCAGCGGAATTGGGGGGTCCTACGAGCAGTACGTC.

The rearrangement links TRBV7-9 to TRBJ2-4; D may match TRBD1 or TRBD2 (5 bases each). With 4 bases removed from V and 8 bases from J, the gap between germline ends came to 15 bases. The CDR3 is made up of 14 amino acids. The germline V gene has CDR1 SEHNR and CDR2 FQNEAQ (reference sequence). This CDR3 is CASSSGTVVDIQYF. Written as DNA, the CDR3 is TGTGCCAGCAGCTCGGGGACGGTGGTGGACATTCAGTACTTC. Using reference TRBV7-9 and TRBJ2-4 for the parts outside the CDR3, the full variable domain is DTGVSQNPRHKITKRGQNVTFRCDPISEHNRLYWYRQTLGQGPEFLTYFQNEAQLEKSRLLSDRFSAERPKGSFSTLEIQRTEQGDSAMYLCASSSGTVVDIQYFGAGTRLSVL.

The chain's CDR3 is CASSTVPGGRRQETQYF. For the CDR3, the DNA is TGTGCCAGCAGTACAGTTCCGGGGGGCAGGCGCCAAGAGACCCAGTACTTC. The chain employs TRBV6-5 and TRBJ2-5; perhaps TRBD2 as D (7 bases). Germline V gene sequence: CDR1 MNHEY, CDR2 SVGAGI. CDR3 length equals 17 residues. V was shortened by 5 bases and J by 1 base, with 20 bases between the two germline ends.

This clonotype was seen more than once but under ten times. The CDR3, as DNA: TGCGCCAGCAGCGCTGTTTCGTTAAACACTGAAGCTTTCTTT. Protein sequence: CASSAVSLNTEAFF. The J gene is TRBJ1-1, the V gene TRBV5-1; D remains ambiguous. V gave up 4 bases and J gave up 2 bases, with 12 bases separating them. Germline CDR1 is SGHRS and CDR2 is YFSETQ. The CDR3 contains 14 residues.

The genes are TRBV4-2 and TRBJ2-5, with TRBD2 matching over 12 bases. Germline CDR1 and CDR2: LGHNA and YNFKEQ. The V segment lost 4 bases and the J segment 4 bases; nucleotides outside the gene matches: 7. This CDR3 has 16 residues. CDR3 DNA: TGTGCCAGCAGCCGAGAGACTAGCGGGGGAAGAGAGACCCAGTACTTC. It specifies CASSRETSGGRETQYF.

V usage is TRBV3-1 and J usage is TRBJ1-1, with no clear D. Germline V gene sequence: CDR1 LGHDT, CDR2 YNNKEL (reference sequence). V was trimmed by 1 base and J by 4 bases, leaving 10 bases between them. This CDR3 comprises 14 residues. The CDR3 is CASSQGTFPTEAFF. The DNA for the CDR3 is TGTGCCAGCAGCCAAGGGACTTTTCCCACTGAAGCTTTCTTT.

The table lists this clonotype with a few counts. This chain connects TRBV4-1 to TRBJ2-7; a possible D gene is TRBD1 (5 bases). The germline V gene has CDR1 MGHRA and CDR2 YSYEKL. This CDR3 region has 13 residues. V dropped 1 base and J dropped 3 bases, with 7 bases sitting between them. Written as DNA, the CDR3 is TGCGCCAGCAGCCAAGCAGGACACTACGAGCAGTACTTC. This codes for CASSQAGHYEQYF.

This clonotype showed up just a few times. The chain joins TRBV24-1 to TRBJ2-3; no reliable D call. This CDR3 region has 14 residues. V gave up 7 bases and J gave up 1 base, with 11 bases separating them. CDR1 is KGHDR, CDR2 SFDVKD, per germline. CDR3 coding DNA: TGTGCCACCAGAGGCGCGCAGGGCACAGATACGCAGTATTTT. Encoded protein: CATRGAQGTDTQYF.

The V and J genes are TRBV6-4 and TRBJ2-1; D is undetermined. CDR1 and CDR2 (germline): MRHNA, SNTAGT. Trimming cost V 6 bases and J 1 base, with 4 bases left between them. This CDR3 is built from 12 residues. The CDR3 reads CASSESYNEQFF. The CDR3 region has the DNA TGTGCCAGCAGCGAGTCCTACAATGAGCAGTTCTTC.

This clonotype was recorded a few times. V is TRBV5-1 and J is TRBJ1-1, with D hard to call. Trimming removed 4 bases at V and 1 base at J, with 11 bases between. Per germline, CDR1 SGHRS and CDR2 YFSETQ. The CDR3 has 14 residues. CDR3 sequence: CASSPGSGNTEAFF. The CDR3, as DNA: TGCGCCAGCAGCCCCGGGTCGGGGAACACTGAAGCTTTCTTT.

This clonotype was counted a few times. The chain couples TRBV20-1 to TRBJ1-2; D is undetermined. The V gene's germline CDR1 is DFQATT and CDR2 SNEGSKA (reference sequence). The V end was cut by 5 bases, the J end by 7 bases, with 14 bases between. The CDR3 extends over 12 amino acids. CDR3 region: CSALGGFSGYTF. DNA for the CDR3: TGCAGTGCTTTAGGCGGGTTTAGTGGCTACACCTTC.

CDR3 loop: CASSQGPGLAAPDTQYF. CDR3 sequence (DNA): TGCGCCAGCAGCCAGGGACCGGGACTAGCGGCGCCAGATACGCAGTATTTT. The V and J genes are TRBV4-3 and TRBJ2-3, with 11 positions matching TRBD2. The CDR3 consists of 17 residues. The germline V gene has CDR1 LGHNA and CDR2 YSLEER. V trimming: 3 bases; J trimming: 4 bases; junction bases outside the gene matches: 9.

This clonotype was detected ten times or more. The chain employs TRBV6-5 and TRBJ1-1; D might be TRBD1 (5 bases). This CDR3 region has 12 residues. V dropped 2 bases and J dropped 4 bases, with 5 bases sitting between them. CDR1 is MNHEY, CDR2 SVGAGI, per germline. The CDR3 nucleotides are TGTGCCAGCAGTTACGGGGGCACTGAAGCTTTCTTT. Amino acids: CASSYGGTEAFF.

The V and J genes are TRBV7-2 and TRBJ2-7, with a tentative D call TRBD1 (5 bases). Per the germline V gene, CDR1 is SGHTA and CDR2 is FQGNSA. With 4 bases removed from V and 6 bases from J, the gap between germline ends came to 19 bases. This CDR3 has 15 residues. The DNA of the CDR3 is TGTGCCAGCAGCTCAGCGACAGACGCTGGTCGCGAGCAGTACTTC. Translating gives CASSSATDAGREQYF.

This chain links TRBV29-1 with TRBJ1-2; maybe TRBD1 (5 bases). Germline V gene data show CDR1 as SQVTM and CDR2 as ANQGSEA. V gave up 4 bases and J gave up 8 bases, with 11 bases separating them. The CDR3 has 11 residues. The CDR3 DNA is TGCAGCGTTGGTACAGGAGACGGCTACACCTTC. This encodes CSVGTGDGYTF.